Following are 3 T cell receptor beta chains from one sample sequenced in a study of blood T cell repertoires in COVID-19. This table comes from immunoSEQ multiplex PCR, and its TCRdb copy is limited to in-frame clones, with some not included. The sample records approximately 180,000 clones, 88% being singletons. The sample was peripheral blood. The source is a human donor in a cohort sampled during active COVID-19.

Turning to this clone: Different DNA sequences within this sample yield the same CDR3. The V gene is TRBV27, the J gene TRBJ2-7; the match to TRBD1 covers 8 bases. CDR3 length: 13 residues. With V trimmed by 3 bases and J by 7 bases, 5 bases remained unmatched. Germline CDR1 reads MNHEY; CDR2 reads SMNVEV (reference sequence). In DNA, the CDR3 is TGTGCCAGCAGTTTCGGCAGGGGGCAAGAGCAGTACTTC. Its translation: CASSFGRGQEQYF.

This rearrangement joins TRBV11-2 to TRBJ1-4; TRBD1 agrees at 10 bases. This CDR3 is 15 amino acids long. V shed 5 bases and J 6 bases; nucleotides not matched to a gene: 6. Germline CDR1 reads SGHAT; CDR2 reads FQNNGV. The CDR3 reads CASSAWDRGYEKLFF. The CDR3 DNA sequence: TGTGCCAGCAGCGCCTGGGACAGGGGATATGAAAAACTGTTTTTT.

The rearrangement joins TRBV3-1 (or the pseudogene TRBV3-2) to TRBJ1-1; TRBD1 agrees at 8 bases. The CDR3 runs 16 residues. CDR1 and CDR2 (germline): LGHDT, YNNKEL (reference sequence). Unmatched junction bases numbered 4, after V lost 1 base and J lost 0 bases. CDR3 nucleotide sequence: TGTGCCAGCAGCCAAGGGACAGGGATCATGAACACTGAAGCTTTCTTT. Translated: CASSQGTGIMNTEAFF.